This TCR beta chain appears in the sequencing data of a study of long-term antiretroviral therapy in people with HIV. As concerns this clone: Its antigen is currently unknown.

The V gene end was trimmed by 3 bases and the J gene end by 0 bases; junction bases not matched to a gene: 4. The CDR3 loop spans 17 amino acids. In germline, CDR1 is SGDLS, CDR2 YYNGEE. Study findings and constraints: Diversity rose after ART but stayed below transplant donor controls. Dominating the repertoire at all time points were the clones that expanded before ART.

The run of the v3.0 immunoSEQ assay was at survey level. Profiling relied on immunoSEQ multiplex PCR, and the TCRdb table lists in-frame clones only, not all of them. This table holds about 22,000 clones, about four fifths found once. Cryopreserved PBMC samples of about 0.9-10 million cells were used for DNA extraction. The sequencing used unsorted PBMCs, collected 0.5 years before starting antiretroviral therapy. The rearrangement uses TRBV9 and TRBJ2-3, with TRBD2 identical over 13 bases. The TCR sequence derives from a man between 35 and 55 years old with HIV. The DNA for the CDR3 is TGTGCCAGCAGCGCCACTAGCGGGGGGGGGAGCACAGATACGCAGTATTTT. Translation: CASSATSGGGSTDTQYF.